This T cell receptor beta chain was recovered during a study of cytomegalovirus exposure and HLA in healthy donors. The study ran its PCR with 60 Vbeta and 13 Jbeta primers. Assay used: immunoSEQ multiplex PCR; TCRdb lists only in-frame clones, some missing. The sample lists around 150,000 clones, over 8% occurring once. This clone appeared a few times. The specimen sequenced was PBMCs. The source is a male donor in good health and CMV-seronegative.

The CDR3 region is CASSHPRDYNTGELFF. CDR3 nucleotide sequence: TGCGCCAGCAGCCACCCCAGGGACTACAACACCGGGGAGCTGTTTTTT. V usage is TRBV4-3 and J usage is TRBJ2-2; 7 nucleotides line up with TRBD2. The CDR3 totals 16 residues. V was clipped by 3 bases and J by 2 bases; unmatched bases: 6. Per germline, CDR1 LGHNA and CDR2 YSLEER.